These 18 T cell receptor beta chains came from one sample sequenced in a study of OX40 agonist ivuxolimab in advanced cancers. Some clones are missing from TCRdb's copy, which holds only in-frame ones; the method was immunoSEQ multiplex PCR. The sample comprises about 90,000 clones, more than 75% of which are singletons, and 0.33% rests with the top ten. This sample comprised CD4+ or CD8+ T cells sorted from blood, obtained in a trial of the OX40 agonist ivuxolimab. These TCRs come from an adult with an advanced solid tumor such as melanoma, head and neck, liver or kidney cancer.

The chain is built from TRBV15 and TRBJ2-1, with TRBD2 as a possible D gene (7 bases). The CDR3 totals 17 residues. CDR1 is LNHNV and CDR2 is YYDKDF in the germline V gene (reference sequence). Trimming shortened V by 3 bases and J by 4 bases, and 19 bases separated the two germline ends. The CDR3: CATSSRRGREFYNEQFF. CDR3 sequence (DNA): TGTGCCACCAGCAGTAGGCGGGGGCGGGAGTTTTACAATGAGCAGTTCTTC.

The chain uses TRBV7-9 and TRBJ1-1; 8 nucleotides align to TRBD1. V dropped 2 bases and J dropped 0; count of bases not matched to a gene: 2. The length of the CDR3 is 15 residues. Germline V gene lookup returns CDR1 SEHNR and CDR2 FQNEAQ (reference sequence). As DNA, the CDR3 is TGTGCCAGCAGCTTACCAGGGGGCCTGAACACTGAAGCTTTCTTT. Protein sequence: CASSLPGGLNTEAFF.

The chain employs TRBV5-6 and TRBJ2-2; D call uncertain. Between the trimmed V and J ends, which lost 4 bases and 0 bases, there was a span of 7 bases. Germline V gene data show CDR1 as SGHDT and CDR2 as YYEEEE. The CDR3 has 14 residues. The CDR3 nucleotides read TGTGCCAGCAGCCCAGGCCCGAACACCGGGGAGCTGTTTTTT. Its protein is CASSPGPNTGELFF.

The rearrangement links TRBV6-5 to TRBJ2-2, with 9 bases that match TRBD2. J was trimmed by 7 bases and V by 10 bases; bases with no gene match: 13. This CDR3 region has 15 residues. Germline V lookup: CDR1 MNHEY, CDR2 SVGAGI. CDR3 in DNA: TGTGCCACCCAGCGGCTAGCGGGAACGAGCGGGGAGCTGTTTTTT. It specifies CATQRLAGTSGELFF.

The chain carries TRBV11-3 and TRBJ2-1; D ambiguous. Germline CDR1 and CDR2: SGHNT and YENEEA. V lost 1 base and J lost 7, with 11 bases in between. There are 14 residues in the CDR3. DNA for the CDR3: TGTGCCAGCAGCTTAGGTCGGGCGAGTAATGAGCAGTTCTTC. Its translation is CASSLGRASNEQFF.

The chain uses TRBV19 and TRBJ2-2; TRBD2 is a possible D gene (6 bases). V was pared by 3 bases and J by 5 bases, with 13 bases between. The germline V gene has CDR1 LNHDA and CDR2 SQIVND (reference sequence). This CDR3 is 15 amino acids long. The CDR3 protein is CASSMSLARTGELFF. As DNA, the CDR3 is TGTGCCAGTAGTATGTCTCTAGCGAGGACCGGGGAGCTGTTTTTT.

V usage is TRBV5-6 and J usage is TRBJ2-7; 7 bases agree with TRBD1. Germline CDR1 and CDR2: SGHDT and YYEEEE. V gave up 4 bases and J gave up 4 bases; unmatched junction bases: 5. This CDR3 comprises 13 residues. The CDR3 DNA follows: TGTGCCAGCAGCCCCGGGACAGAGTACGAGCAGTACTTC. It encodes CASSPGTEYEQYF.

The chain has TRBV10-3 and TRBJ1-1; 9 positions agree with TRBD1. CDR3 length equals 13 residues. The V gene end was trimmed by 6 bases and the J gene end by 4 bases; junction bases not matched to a gene: 3. Germline CDR1 reads ENHRY; CDR2 reads SYGVKD. The CDR3 region has the DNA TGTGCCATCAGCTCGACAGGGGGCACTGAAGCTTTCTTT. This sequence encodes CAISSTGGTEAFF.

The chain uses TRBV7-2 and TRBJ2-7; 7 nucleotides align to TRBD2. The CDR3 has 14 amino acids. V gave up 2 bases and J gave up 7 bases; unmatched junction bases: 8. Germline assignment: CDR1 SGHTA and CDR2 FQGNSA. In DNA form, the CDR3 reads TGTGCCAGCAGCTTATACGGGGGAGGGAATGAGCAGTACTTC. It yields the protein CASSLYGGGNEQYF.

The CDR3 DNA reads as TGTGCCAGCAGTTTCGGGGGACTAGCGGGAGTGGTAGATACGCAGTATTTT. It translates to CASSFGGLAGVVDTQYF. The chain joins TRBV28 to TRBJ2-3; TRBD2 matches at 14 bases. V trimming: 3 bases; J trimming: 5 bases; junction bases outside the gene matches: 7. CDR1 is MDHEN and CDR2 is SYDVKM in the germline V gene. The CDR3 sequence is 17 residues long.

V is TRBV5-1 and J is TRBJ2-5; the match to TRBD1 covers 10 bases. With 4 bases clipped from V and 5 bases from J, the junction kept 14 bases outside the gene matches. This CDR3 region has 17 residues. Germline assignment: CDR1 SGHRS and CDR2 YFSETQ. The CDR3 coding sequence is TGCGCCAGCAGCCTGGACCCGACAGGGGGCATCAAGGAGACCCAGTACTTC. It specifies CASSLDPTGGIKETQYF. Using reference TRBV5-1 and TRBJ2-5 for the parts outside the CDR3, the full variable domain is KAGVTQTPRYLIKTRGQQVTLSCSPISGHRSVSWYQQTPGQGLQFLFEYFSETQRNKGNFPGRFSGRQFSNSRSEMNVSTLELGDSALYLCASSLDPTGGIKETQYFGPGTRLLVL.

The genes are TRBV2 and TRBJ2-5; D perhaps matches TRBD2 (6 bases). This CDR3 is 11 amino acids long. Germline assignment: CDR1 SNHLY and CDR2 FYNNEI. Trimming removed 9 bases at V and 5 bases at J, with 10 bases between. This CDR3 is CASSRGETQYF. The CDR3 region has the DNA TGTGCCAGTTCCCGGGGGGAGACCCAGTACTTC.

V and J are TRBV4-1 and TRBJ2-5, with D perhaps assigned TRBD1 or TRBD2 (5 bases each). The CDR3 has 16 amino acids. V shed 1 base and J shed 7 bases, with 19 bases lying between them. The germline V gene encodes CDR1 MGHRA and CDR2 YSYEKL. The CDR3 loop is CASSQGEPGAWGTQYF. As DNA, the CDR3 is TGCGCCAGCAGCCAAGGGGAACCCGGGGCCTGGGGGACCCAGTACTTC.

The J gene is TRBJ2-1, the V gene TRBV18, with D uncertain. The CDR3 loop spans 14 amino acids. V dropped 0 bases and J dropped 6 bases, with 9 bases sitting between them. CDR1 is KGHSH, CDR2 LQKENI, per germline. The CDR3 bases are TGTGCCAGCTCACCACCGTCGGTCAGCAATGAGCAGTTCTTC. It translates to CASSPPSVSNEQFF.

This rearrangement joins TRBV4-3 to TRBJ2-2, with 10 bases lining up with TRBD2. Germline-derived CDR1 and CDR2 are LGHNA and YSLEER. The CDR3 totals 16 residues. V was clipped by 1 base and J by 6 bases; unmatched bases: 5. CDR3 in DNA: TGCGCCAGCAGCCAAGTAAGCGGGAGGGGCGCCGGGGAGCTGTTTTTT. Encoded protein: CASSQVSGRGAGELFF.

The chain uses TRBV9 and TRBJ2-2, with 7 positions matching TRBD1. With V trimmed by 1 base and J by 1 base, 7 bases remained unmatched. Germline-derived CDR1 and CDR2 are SGDLS and YYNGEE. The length of the CDR3 is 17 residues. The CDR3 reads CASSVLRDSKNTGELFF. CDR3 coding DNA: TGTGCCAGCAGCGTACTAAGGGACAGTAAGAACACCGGGGAGCTGTTTTTT.

The chain recombines TRBV9 with TRBJ2-7; D is possibly TRBD1 or TRBD2 (6 bases each). Trimming pared 0 bases from V and 2 bases from J, leaving 12 bases between. In germline, CDR1 is SGDLS, CDR2 YYNGEE. The CDR3 runs 15 residues. As DNA, the CDR3 is TGTGCCAGCAGCGTAGGGGGGGACAACGCCTACGAGCAGTACTTC. Protein: CASSVGGDNAYEQYF.

The chain carries TRBV5-3 and TRBJ2-7; 7 bases fit TRBD1. TRBV5-3 is designated an ORF whose function remains uncertain. CDR3 length: 13 residues. J was trimmed by 2 bases and V by 5 bases; bases with no gene match: 4. In DNA form, the CDR3 reads TGTGCCAGAAGATGGGGACAGCCCTACGAGCAGTACTTC. The encoded protein is CARRWGQPYEQYF.